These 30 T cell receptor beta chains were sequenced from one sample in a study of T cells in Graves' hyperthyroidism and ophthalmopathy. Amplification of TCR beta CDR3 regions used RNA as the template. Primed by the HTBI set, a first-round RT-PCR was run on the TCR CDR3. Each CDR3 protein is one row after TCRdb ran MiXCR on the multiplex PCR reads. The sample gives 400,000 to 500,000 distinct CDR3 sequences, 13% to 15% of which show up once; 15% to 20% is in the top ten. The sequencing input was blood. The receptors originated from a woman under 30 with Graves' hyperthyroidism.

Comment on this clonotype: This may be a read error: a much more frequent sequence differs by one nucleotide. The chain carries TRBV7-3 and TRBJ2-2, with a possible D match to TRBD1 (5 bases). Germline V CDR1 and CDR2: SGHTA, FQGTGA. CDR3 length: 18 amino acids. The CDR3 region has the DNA TGTGCCCGCAGCTTAAAGGGGCCACTAAGTGTAAACACCGGGGAGCTGTTTTTT. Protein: CARSLKGPLSVNTGELFF.

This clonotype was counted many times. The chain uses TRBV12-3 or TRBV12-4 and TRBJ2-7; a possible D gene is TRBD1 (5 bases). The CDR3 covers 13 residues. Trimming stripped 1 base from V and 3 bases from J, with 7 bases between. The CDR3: CASSLETDYEQYF. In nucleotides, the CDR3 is TGTGCCAGCAGTTTAGAGACAGACTACGAGCAGTACTTC.

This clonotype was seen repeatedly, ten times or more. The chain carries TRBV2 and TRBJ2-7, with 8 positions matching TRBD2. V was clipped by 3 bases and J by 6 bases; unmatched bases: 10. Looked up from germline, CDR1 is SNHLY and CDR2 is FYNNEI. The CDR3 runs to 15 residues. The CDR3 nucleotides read TGTGCCAGCAGTGATCCCCTCCGGCGGGAGGTCGAGCAGTACGTC. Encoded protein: CASSDPLRREVEQYV.

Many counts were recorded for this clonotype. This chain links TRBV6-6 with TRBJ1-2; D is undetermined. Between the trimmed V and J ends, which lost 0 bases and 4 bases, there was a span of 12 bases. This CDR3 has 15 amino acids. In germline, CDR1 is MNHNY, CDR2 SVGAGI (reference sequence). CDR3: CASSYSPRASYGYTF. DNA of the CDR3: TGTGCCAGCAGTTACTCCCCCCGGGCCAGCTATGGCTACACCTTC.

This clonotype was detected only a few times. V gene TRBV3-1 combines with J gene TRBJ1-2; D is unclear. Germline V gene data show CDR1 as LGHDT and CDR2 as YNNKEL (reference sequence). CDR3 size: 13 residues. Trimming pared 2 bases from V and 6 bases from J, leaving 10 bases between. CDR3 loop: CASSQRSEDGYTF. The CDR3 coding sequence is TGTGCCAGCAGCCAACGATCAGAGGATGGCTACACCTTC. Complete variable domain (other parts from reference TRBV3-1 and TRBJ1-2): DTAVSQTPKYLVTQMGNDKSIKCEQNLGHDTMYWYKQDSKKFLKIMFSYNNKELIINETVPNRFSPKSPDKAHLNLHINSLELGDSAVYFCASSQRSEDGYTFGSGTRLTVV.

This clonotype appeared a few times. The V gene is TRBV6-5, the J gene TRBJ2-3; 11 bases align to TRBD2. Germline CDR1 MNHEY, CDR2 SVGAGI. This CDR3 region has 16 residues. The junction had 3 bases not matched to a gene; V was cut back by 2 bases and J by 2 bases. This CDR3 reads CASSYGTSGDTDTQYF. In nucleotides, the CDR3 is TGTGCCAGCAGTTACGGGACTAGCGGAGACACAGATACGCAGTATTTT.

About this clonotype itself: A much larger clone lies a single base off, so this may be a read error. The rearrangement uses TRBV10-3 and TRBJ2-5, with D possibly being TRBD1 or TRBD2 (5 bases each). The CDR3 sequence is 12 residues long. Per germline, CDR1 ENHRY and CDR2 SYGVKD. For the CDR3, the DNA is TGTGCCACCGGGACGGAAGAAGAGGCCCAGTACTTC. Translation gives CATGTEEEAQYF.

The CDR3: CATSRVTGGMNTEAFF. The CDR3 DNA is TGTGCCACCAGCAGAGTAACCGGGGGCATGAACACTGAAGCTTTCTTT. The rearrangement joins TRBV15 to TRBJ1-1; D might be TRBD1 (6 bases). With 1 base removed from V and 0 bases from J, the gap between germline ends came to 12 bases. This CDR3 is 16 amino acids long. Germline V CDR1 and CDR2: LNHNV, YYDKDF (reference sequence).

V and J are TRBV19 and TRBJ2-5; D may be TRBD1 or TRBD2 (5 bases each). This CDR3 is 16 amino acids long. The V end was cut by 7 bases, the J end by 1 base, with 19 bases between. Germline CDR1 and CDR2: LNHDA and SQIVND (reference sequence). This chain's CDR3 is CASTARGRGLQETQYF. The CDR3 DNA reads TGTGCCAGTACCGCCCGGGGAAGGGGTCTCCAAGAGACCCAGTACTTC. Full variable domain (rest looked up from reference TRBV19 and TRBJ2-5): DGGITQSPKYLFRKEGQNVTLSCEQNLNHDAMYWYRQDPGQGLRLIYYSQIVNDFQKGDIAEGYSVSREKKESFPLTVTSAQKNPTAFYLCASTARGRGLQETQYFGPGTRLLVL.

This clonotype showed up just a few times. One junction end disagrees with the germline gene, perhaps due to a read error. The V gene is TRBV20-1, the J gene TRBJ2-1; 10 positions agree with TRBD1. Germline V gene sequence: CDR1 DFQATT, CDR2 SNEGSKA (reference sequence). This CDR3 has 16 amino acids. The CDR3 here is CSARDPGTGAYDEQFF. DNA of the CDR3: TGCAGTGCTAGAGATCCCGGGACAGGGGCCTACGATGAGCAGTTCTTC.

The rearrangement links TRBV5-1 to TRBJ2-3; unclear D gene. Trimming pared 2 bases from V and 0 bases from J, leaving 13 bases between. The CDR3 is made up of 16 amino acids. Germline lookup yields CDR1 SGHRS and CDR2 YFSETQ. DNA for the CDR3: TGCGCCAGCAGCTTCTTCCCAGCAACTAGCACAGATACGCAGTATTTT. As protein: CASSFFPATSTDTQYF.

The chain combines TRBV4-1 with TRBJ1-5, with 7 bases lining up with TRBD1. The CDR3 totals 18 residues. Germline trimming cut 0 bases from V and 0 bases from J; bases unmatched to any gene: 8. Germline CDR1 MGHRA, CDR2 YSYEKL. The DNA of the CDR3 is TGCGCCAGCAGCCAAGAAAGGGGGCGGTCATATAGCAATCAGCCCCAGCATTTT. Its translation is CASSQERGRSYSNQPQHF.

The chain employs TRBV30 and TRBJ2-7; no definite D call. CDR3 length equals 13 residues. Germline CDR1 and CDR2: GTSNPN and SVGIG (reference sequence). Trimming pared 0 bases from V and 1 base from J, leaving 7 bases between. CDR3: CAWSVGTSYEQYV. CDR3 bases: TGTGCCTGGAGTGTAGGTACATCCTACGAGCAGTACGTC.

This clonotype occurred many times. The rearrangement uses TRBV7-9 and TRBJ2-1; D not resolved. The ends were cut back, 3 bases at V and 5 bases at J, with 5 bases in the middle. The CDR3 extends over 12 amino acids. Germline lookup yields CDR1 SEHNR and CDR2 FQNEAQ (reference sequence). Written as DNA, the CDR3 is TGTGCCAGCAGCTTTAGGGACAATGAGCAGTTCTTC. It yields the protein CASSFRDNEQFF.

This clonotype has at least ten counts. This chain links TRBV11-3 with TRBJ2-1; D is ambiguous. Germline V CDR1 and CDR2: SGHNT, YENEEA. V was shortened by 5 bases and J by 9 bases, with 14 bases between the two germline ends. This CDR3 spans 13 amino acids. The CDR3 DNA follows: TGTGCCAGCAGCGGGCTAGATGGTGGTGAGCAGTTCTTC. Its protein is CASSGLDGGEQFF.

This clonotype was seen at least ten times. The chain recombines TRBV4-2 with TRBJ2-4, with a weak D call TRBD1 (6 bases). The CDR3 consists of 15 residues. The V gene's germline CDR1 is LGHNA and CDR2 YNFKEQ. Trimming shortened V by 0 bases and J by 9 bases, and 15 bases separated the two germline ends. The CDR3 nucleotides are TGTGCCAGCAGCCAAGAAGAAGGGGGTTCAAGCATTCAGTACTTC. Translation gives CASSQEEGGSSIQYF.

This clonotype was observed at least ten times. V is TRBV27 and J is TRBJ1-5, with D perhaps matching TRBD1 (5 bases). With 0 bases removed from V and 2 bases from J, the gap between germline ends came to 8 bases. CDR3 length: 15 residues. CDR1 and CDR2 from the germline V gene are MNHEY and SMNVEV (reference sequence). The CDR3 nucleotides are TGTGCCAGCAGTTTATCCAGGGAGGGCAATCAGCCCCAGCATTTT. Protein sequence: CASSLSREGNQPQHF.

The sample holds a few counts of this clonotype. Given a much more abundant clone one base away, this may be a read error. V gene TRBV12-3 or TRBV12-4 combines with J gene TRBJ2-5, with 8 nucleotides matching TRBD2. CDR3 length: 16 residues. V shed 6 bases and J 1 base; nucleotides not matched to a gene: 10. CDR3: CASRPGLAITQETQYF. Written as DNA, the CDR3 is TGTGCCAGCAGACCAGGACTAGCCATAACCCAAGAGACCCAGTACTTC.

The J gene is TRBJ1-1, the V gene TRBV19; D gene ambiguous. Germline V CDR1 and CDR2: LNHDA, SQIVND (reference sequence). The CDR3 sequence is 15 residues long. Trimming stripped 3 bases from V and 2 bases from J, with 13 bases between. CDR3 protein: CASSIASMGNTEAFF. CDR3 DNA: TGTGCCAGTAGTATCGCGAGTATGGGAAACACTGAAGCTTTCTTT. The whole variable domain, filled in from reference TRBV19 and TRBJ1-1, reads DGGITQSPKYLFRKEGQNVTLSCEQNLNHDAMYWYRQDPGQGLRLIYYSQIVNDFQKGDIAEGYSVSREKKESFPLTVTSAQKNPTAFYLCASSIASMGNTEAFFGQGTRLTVV.

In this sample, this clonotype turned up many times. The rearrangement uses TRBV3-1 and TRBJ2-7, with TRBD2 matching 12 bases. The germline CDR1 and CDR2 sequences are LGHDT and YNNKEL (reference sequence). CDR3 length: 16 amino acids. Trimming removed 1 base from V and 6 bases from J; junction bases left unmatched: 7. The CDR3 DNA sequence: TGTGCCAGCAGCCAAGGTACTAGCGGGAGGTTCAGCGAGCAGTACGTC. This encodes CASSQGTSGRFSEQYV.

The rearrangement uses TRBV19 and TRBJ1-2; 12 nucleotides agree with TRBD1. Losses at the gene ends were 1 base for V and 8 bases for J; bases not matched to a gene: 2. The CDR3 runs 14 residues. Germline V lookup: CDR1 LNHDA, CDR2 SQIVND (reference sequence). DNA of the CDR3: TGTGCCAGTAGTATAGGGGACAGGGGGCACGGCTACACCTTC. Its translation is CASSIGDRGHGYTF.

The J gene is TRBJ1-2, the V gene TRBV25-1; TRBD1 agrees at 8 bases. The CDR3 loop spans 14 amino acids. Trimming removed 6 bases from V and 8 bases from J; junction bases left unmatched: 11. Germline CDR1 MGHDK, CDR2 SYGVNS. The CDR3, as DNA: TGTGCCAGCAGGGAGGACAGGGCCCTCGGGGGCTACACCTTC. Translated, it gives CASREDRALGGYTF.

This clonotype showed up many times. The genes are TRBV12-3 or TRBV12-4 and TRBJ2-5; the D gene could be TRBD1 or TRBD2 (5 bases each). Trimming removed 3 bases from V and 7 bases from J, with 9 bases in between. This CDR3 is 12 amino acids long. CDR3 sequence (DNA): TGTGCCAGCAGTTTTGGGGACGCGACCCAGTACTTC. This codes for CASSFGDATQYF.

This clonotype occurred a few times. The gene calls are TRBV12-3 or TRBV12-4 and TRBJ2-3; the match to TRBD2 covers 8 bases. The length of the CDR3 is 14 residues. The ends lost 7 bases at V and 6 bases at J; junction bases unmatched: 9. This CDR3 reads CASKRGLASDTQYF. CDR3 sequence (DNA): TGTGCCAGCAAAAGAGGACTAGCAAGTGATACGCAGTATTTT.

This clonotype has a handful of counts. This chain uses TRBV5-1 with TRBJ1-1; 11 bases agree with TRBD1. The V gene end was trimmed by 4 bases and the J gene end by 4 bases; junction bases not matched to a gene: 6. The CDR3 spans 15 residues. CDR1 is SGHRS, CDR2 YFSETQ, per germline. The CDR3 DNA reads TGCGCCAGCAGCCTAGGACAGGGGGCGTCCACTGAAGCTTTCTTT. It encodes CASSLGQGASTEAFF.

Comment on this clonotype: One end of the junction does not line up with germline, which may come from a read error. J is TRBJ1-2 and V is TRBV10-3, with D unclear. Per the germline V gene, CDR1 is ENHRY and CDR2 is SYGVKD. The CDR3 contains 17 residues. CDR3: CAIGESGRQATNYGYTF. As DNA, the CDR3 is TGTGCCATCGGTGAGTCTGGAAGGCAGGCGACTAACTATGGCTACACCTTC.

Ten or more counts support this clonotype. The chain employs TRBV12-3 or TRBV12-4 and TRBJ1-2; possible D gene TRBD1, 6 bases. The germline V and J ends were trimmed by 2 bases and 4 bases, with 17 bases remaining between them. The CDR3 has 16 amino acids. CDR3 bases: TGTGCCAGCAGTTTACTCTCAGGGGTTATTCTCTATGGCTACACCTTC. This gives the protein CASSLLSGVILYGYTF.

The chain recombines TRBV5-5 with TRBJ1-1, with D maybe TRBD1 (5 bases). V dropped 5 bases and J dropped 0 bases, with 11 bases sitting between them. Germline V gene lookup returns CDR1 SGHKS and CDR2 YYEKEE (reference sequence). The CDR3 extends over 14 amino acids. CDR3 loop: CASRGGRMNTEAFF. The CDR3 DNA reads TGTGCCAGCAGGGGGGGTCGCATGAACACTGAAGCTTTCTTT.

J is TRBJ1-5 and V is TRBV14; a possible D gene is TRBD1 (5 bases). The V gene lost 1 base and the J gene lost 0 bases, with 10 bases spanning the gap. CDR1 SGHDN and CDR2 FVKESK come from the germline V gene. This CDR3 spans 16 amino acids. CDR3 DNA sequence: TGTGCCAGCAGCCAAGGCCCGGGGCATAGCAATCAGCCCCAGCATTTT. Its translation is CASSQGPGHSNQPQHF.

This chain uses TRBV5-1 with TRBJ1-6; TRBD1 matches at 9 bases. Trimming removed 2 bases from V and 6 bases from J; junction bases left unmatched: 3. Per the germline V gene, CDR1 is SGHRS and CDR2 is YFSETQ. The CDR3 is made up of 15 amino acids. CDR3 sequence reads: CASSFATGGNSPLHF. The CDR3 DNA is TGCGCCAGCAGCTTCGCGACAGGGGGTAATTCACCCCTCCACTTT.